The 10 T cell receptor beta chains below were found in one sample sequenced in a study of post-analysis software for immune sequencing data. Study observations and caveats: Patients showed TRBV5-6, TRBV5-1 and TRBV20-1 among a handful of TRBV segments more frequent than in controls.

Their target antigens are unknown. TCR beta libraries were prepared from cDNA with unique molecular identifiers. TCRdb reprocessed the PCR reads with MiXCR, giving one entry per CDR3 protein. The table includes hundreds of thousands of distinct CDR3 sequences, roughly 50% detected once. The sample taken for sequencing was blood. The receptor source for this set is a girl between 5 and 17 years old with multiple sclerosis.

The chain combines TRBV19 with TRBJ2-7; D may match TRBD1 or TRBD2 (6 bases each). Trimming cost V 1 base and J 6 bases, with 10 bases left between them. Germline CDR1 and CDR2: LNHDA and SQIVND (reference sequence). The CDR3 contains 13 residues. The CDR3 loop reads CASSIVKGGEQYF. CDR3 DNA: TGTGCCAGTAGTATAGTTAAGGGGGGCGAGCAGTACTTC.

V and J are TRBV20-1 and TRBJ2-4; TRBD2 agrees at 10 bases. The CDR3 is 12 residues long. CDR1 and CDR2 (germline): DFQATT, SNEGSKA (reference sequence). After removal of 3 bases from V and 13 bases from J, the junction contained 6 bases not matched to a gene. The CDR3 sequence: CSARPSGSGQYF. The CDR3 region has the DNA TGCAGTGCTAGGCCTAGCGGGAGTGGGCAGTACTTC.

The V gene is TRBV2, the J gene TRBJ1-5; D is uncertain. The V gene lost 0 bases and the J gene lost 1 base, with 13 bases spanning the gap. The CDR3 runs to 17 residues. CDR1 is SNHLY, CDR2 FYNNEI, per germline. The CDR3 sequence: CASSEALPAGSNQPQHF. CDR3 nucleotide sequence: TGTGCCAGCAGTGAAGCGCTTCCTGCGGGGAGCAATCAGCCCCAGCATTTT.

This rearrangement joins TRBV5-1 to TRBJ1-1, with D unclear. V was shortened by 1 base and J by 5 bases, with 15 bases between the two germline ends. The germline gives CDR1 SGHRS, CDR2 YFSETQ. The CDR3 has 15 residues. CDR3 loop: CASSLYRPEGTEAFF. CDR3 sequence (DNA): TGCGCCAGCAGCTTGTACCGGCCCGAAGGGACTGAAGCTTTCTTT.

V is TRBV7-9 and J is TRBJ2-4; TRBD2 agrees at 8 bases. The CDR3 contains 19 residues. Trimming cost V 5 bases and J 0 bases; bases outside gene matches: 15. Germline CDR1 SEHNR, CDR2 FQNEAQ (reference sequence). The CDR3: CASSLFVSGGGIAKNIQYF. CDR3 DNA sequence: TGTGCCAGCAGCCTCTTTGTTTCGGGAGGGGGAATAGCCAAAAACATTCAGTACTTC.

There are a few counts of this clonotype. CDR3 loop: CSARVSGTFRNEQFF. The CDR3 region has the DNA TGCAGTGCTAGGGTATCGGGGACGTTCAGGAATGAGCAGTTCTTC. The V and J genes are TRBV20-1 and TRBJ2-1; the D gene could be TRBD1 or TRBD2 (5 bases each). V was trimmed by 3 bases and J by 7 bases, leaving 19 bases between them. Germline assignment: CDR1 DFQATT and CDR2 SNEGSKA (reference sequence). CDR3 length equals 15 residues.

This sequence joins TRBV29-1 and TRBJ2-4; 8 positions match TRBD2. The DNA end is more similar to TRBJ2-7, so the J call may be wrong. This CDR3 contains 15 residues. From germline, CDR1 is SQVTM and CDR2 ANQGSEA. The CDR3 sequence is CSAGSGAGGLYEQYF. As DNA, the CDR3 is TGCAGCGCCGGATCCGGGGCGGGAGGCCTCTACGAGCAGTACTTC.

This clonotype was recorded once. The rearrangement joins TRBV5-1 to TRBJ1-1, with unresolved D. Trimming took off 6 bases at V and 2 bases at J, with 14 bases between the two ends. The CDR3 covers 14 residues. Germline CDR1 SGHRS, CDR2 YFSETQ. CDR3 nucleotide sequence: TGCGCCAGCAAAATAGTTGTAGGTAACACTGAAGCTTTCTTT. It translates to CASKIVVGNTEAFF.

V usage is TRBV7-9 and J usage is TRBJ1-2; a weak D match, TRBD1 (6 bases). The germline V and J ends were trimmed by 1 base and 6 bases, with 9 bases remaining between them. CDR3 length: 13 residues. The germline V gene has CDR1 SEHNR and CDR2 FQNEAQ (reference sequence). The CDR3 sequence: CASSLGNRDGYTF. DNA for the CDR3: TGTGCCAGCAGCTTAGGGAACAGGGATGGCTACACCTTC.

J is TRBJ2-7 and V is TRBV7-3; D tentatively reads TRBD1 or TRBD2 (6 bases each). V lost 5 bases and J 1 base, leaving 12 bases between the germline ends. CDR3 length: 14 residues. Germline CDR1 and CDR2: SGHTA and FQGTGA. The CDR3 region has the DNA TGTGCCAGCAGCGCTCAAGGGGGGTCCTACGAGCAGTACTTC. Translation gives CASSAQGGSYEQYF.